This is a list of T cell receptor beta chains from one sample in a study of blood T cells in healthy people across ages. TCRdb reprocessed the 5' RACE reads with MiXCR, giving one entry per CDR3 protein. The sample yields some 880,000 distinct CDR3 sequences, about 34% seen once. Sequenced sample: blood. The source is a man between 18 and 35 years old in good health. Each CDR3 is given with its conserved first and last residue. Each record gives: J gene, clone size, V gene, D gene, CDR3 DNA, CDR3 protein. A D gene is named only where the DNA matches it firmly. Not all rows give a size; the values are once, few, many and, for expanded clones, a class.

j_gene: TRBJ2-5
abundance: .
v_gene: TRBV7-9
d_gene: .
CDR3nt: TGTGCCAGCAGCGTCGCTCAGGGCGAAGAGACCCAGTACTTC
CDR3aa: CASSVAQGEETQYF

j_gene: TRBJ1-2
abundance: .
v_gene: TRBV28
d_gene: TRBD1
CDR3nt: TGTGCCAGCAGTTTATCTGGCAGGGGGCTTGGTGGCTACACCTTC
CDR3aa: CASSLSGRGLGGYTF

j_gene: TRBJ2-7
abundance: many
v_gene: TRBV12-3/TRBV12-4
d_gene: .
CDR3nt: TGTGCCAGCAGTTCTCCGGCGGGCGAGCAGTACTTC
CDR3aa: CASSSPAGEQYF

j_gene: TRBJ2-5
abundance: .
v_gene: TRBV20-1
d_gene: TRBD1
CDR3nt: TGCAGCGGGGACAGGGGCGATTCCTTGCAAGAGACCCAGTACTTC
CDR3aa: CSGDRGDSLQETQYF

j_gene: TRBJ2-4
abundance: .
v_gene: TRBV6-6
d_gene: TRBD2
CDR3nt: TGTGCCAGCAGGGGACTAGCGGGAGGAGCCAAAAACATTCAGTACTTC
CDR3aa: CASRGLAGGAKNIQYF

j_gene: TRBJ1-1
abundance: .
v_gene: TRBV28
d_gene: .
CDR3nt: TGTGCCACCGTCTACTATCCGAGAGGAGCTTTCTTT
CDR3aa: CATVYYPRGAFF

j_gene: TRBJ2-3
abundance: many
v_gene: TRBV29-1
d_gene: TRBD1
CDR3nt: TGCAGCGTTGAAGGCACCGACAGGGGCGAACTAGGCACAGATACGCAGTATTTT
CDR3aa: CSVEGTDRGELGTDTQYF

j_gene: TRBJ2-7
abundance: .
v_gene: TRBV25-1
d_gene: .
CDR3nt: TGTGCCAGCAGTGAATCGGCACTTTCCCCTGTCAGGGGCTACGAGCAGTACTTC
CDR3aa: CASSESALSPVRGYEQYF

j_gene: TRBJ1-1
abundance: once
v_gene: TRBV7-2
d_gene: TRBD1
CDR3nt: TGTGCCAGCAGCTTAATACGGGACAGCGTTGTGAACACTGAAGCTTTCTTT
CDR3aa: CASSLIRDSVVNTEAFF

j_gene: TRBJ2-4
abundance: .
v_gene: TRBV28
d_gene: .
CDR3nt: TGTGCCAGCAGTGCCTTAGGAATCCCCAGCGAAAACATTCAGTACTTC
CDR3aa: CASSALGIPSENIQYF

j_gene: TRBJ2-7
abundance: .
v_gene: TRBV12-3/TRBV12-4
d_gene: TRBD2
CDR3nt: TGTGCCAGCAGTGGGACTAGCGGAGTTCCCCTCTGGAATGAGCAGTACTTC
CDR3aa: CASSGTSGVPLWNEQYF

j_gene: TRBJ2-1
abundance: .
v_gene: TRBV5-1
d_gene: TRBD2
CDR3nt: TGCGCCAGCAGCGGGCACCGGGACTACCACAACAATGAGCAGTTCTTC
CDR3aa: CASSGHRDYHNNEQFF

j_gene: TRBJ1-5
abundance: few
v_gene: TRBV7-9
d_gene: .
CDR3nt: TGTGCCAGCAGCTTCCCGGGACGAAATCAGCCCCAGCATTTT
CDR3aa: CASSFPGRNQPQHF

j_gene: TRBJ2-3
abundance: many
v_gene: TRBV12-3/TRBV12-4
d_gene: .
CDR3nt: TGTGCCAGCAGTACAGGGTCAGATACGCAGTATTTT
CDR3aa: CASSTGSDTQYF

j_gene: TRBJ2-7
abundance: few
v_gene: TRBV9
d_gene: .
CDR3nt: TGTGCCAGCAGCGTAGACACGCCCGGCTACGAGCAGTACTTC
CDR3aa: CASSVDTPGYEQYF

j_gene: TRBJ2-1
abundance: many
v_gene: TRBV29-1
d_gene: .
CDR3nt: TGCAGCGTTGTCCGGCGTGACGAGCAGTTCTTC
CDR3aa: CSVVRRDEQFF

j_gene: TRBJ2-3
abundance: .
v_gene: TRBV12-3/TRBV12-4
d_gene: .
CDR3nt: TGTGCCACCCAAGGCAGGGATGGTACAGATACGGAGTATTTT
CDR3aa: CATQGRDGTDTEYF

j_gene: TRBJ2-4
abundance: .
v_gene: TRBV12-3/TRBV12-4
d_gene: TRBD2
CDR3nt: TGTGCCAGCACCCGGGGGGGCGGTAAAAACATTCAGTACTTC
CDR3aa: CASTRGGGKNIQYF

j_gene: TRBJ2-2
abundance: once
v_gene: TRBV7-8
d_gene: .
CDR3nt: TGTACCAGCAGCTTTCTAGGGAACACCGGGGAGCTGTTTTTT
CDR3aa: CTSSFLGNTGELFF

j_gene: TRBJ2-3
abundance: .
v_gene: TRBV27
d_gene: TRBD2
CDR3nt: TGTGCCAGCAGTTTTCGTCCGACTAGCGGGGGTGTAATTTCTAGCACAGATACGCAGTATTTT
CDR3aa: CASSFRPTSGGVISSTDTQYF

j_gene: TRBJ2-3
abundance: .
v_gene: TRBV4-2
d_gene: .
CDR3nt: TGTGCCAGCAGCCAAGTGCAAGGCCCCCCAGATACGCAGTATTTT
CDR3aa: CASSQVQGPPDTQYF

j_gene: TRBJ2-3
abundance: .
v_gene: TRBV4-3
d_gene: TRBD2
CDR3nt: TGCGCCAGCAGCCAAGTCGGTAGCGGGGGGTCCCTTCCCAGCACAGATACGCAGTATTTT
CDR3aa: CASSQVGSGGSLPSTDTQYF

j_gene: TRBJ2-2
abundance: once
v_gene: TRBV4-1
d_gene: TRBD2
CDR3nt: TGCGCCAGCAGCCAAGGGACTAGCGCGAACACCGGGGAGCTGTTTTTT
CDR3aa: CASSQGTSANTGELFF

j_gene: TRBJ1-1
abundance: .
v_gene: TRBV20-1
d_gene: .
CDR3nt: TGCAGTGCCTTAGTCCGAGCAAACACTGAAGCTTTCTTT
CDR3aa: CSALVRANTEAFF

j_gene: TRBJ1-5
abundance: few
v_gene: TRBV13
d_gene: .
CDR3nt: TGTGCCAGCAGCGCTACGACCGGGACACCCAGTAATCAGCCCCAGCATTTT
CDR3aa: CASSATTGTPSNQPQHF

j_gene: TRBJ2-3
abundance: few
v_gene: TRBV4-3
d_gene: .
CDR3nt: TGCGCCAGCAGCCAGAGGGTAGCGAGCACAGATACGCAGTATTTT
CDR3aa: CASSQRVASTDTQYF

j_gene: TRBJ2-7
abundance: few
v_gene: TRBV5-5
d_gene: .
CDR3nt: TGTGCCAGCAGCCTGGGGCGGACGGTCGATTACGAGCAGTACTTC
CDR3aa: CASSLGRTVDYEQYF

j_gene: TRBJ2-1
abundance: .
v_gene: TRBV5-1
d_gene: TRBD2
CDR3nt: TGCGCCAGTGGGGAGGGGTTATACAATGAGCAGTTCTTC
CDR3aa: CASGEGLYNEQFF

j_gene: TRBJ1-1
abundance: few
v_gene: TRBV4-1
d_gene: TRBD1
CDR3nt: TGCGCCAGCAGCCTAAAAGAAGGACAGGCGGCCACTGAAGCTTTCTTT
CDR3aa: CASSLKEGQAATEAFF

j_gene: TRBJ2-5
abundance: .
v_gene: TRBV9
d_gene: .
CDR3nt: TGTGCCAGCAGCGCCGGACTCCACCAAGAGACCCAGTACTTC
CDR3aa: CASSAGLHQETQYF

j_gene: TRBJ2-7
abundance: .
v_gene: TRBV7-8
d_gene: .
CDR3nt: TGTGCCAGCAGCCCCTCGGCACTTCCCTACAATGAGCAGTACTTC
CDR3aa: CASSPSALPYNEQYF

j_gene: TRBJ2-4
abundance: few
v_gene: TRBV2
d_gene: .
CDR3nt: TGTGCCAGCAGTGAAGAGGGGTTAGCCAAAAACATTCAGTACTTC
CDR3aa: CASSEEGLAKNIQYF

j_gene: TRBJ2-7
abundance: few
v_gene: TRBV28
d_gene: .
CDR3nt: TGTGCCAGCAGTTTAGGAAGTGTCCCATACGAGCAGTACTTC
CDR3aa: CASSLGSVPYEQYF

j_gene: TRBJ2-3
abundance: once
v_gene: TRBV29-1
d_gene: .
CDR3nt: TGCAGCGTTGAAGAGAGAGGACGGAAGACAGATACGCAGTATTTT
CDR3aa: CSVEERGRKTDTQYF

j_gene: TRBJ1-5
abundance: .
v_gene: TRBV20-1
d_gene: .
CDR3nt: TGCAGTGCTAGAGAGACAGCGAGAAATCAGCCCCAGCATTTT
CDR3aa: CSARETARNQPQHF

j_gene: TRBJ2-1
abundance: .
v_gene: TRBV6-2/TRBV6-3
d_gene: .
CDR3nt: TGTGCCAGCAGTTACAGGGAAACGAATGAGCAGTTCTTC
CDR3aa: CASSYRETNEQFF

j_gene: TRBJ2-7
abundance: few
v_gene: TRBV5-6
d_gene: .
CDR3nt: TGTGCCAGCAGCTTTGCGGACAATTACGAGCAGTACTTC
CDR3aa: CASSFADNYEQYF

j_gene: TRBJ1-1
abundance: .
v_gene: TRBV2
d_gene: .
CDR3nt: TGTGCCAGCACTATAAGGCAGAGGGACACTGAAGCTTTCTTT
CDR3aa: CASTIRQRDTEAFF

j_gene: TRBJ2-7
abundance: few
v_gene: TRBV6-5
d_gene: .
CDR3nt: TGTGCCAGCACCCCCGACACCGAGGGCCACGAGCAGTACTTC
CDR3aa: CASTPDTEGHEQYF

j_gene: TRBJ1-2
abundance: .
v_gene: TRBV7-8
d_gene: .
CDR3nt: TGTGCCAGCAGCTTAGCGTCGTCGGGGCACTATGGCTACACCTTC
CDR3aa: CASSLASSGHYGYTF

j_gene: TRBJ2-3
abundance: many
v_gene: TRBV7-2
d_gene: TRBD1
CDR3nt: TGTGCCAGCAGCTTAGTAGGGGGCCAGGTCCGGACGCAGTATTTT
CDR3aa: CASSLVGGQVRTQYF

j_gene: TRBJ2-7
abundance: many
v_gene: TRBV7-8
d_gene: .
CDR3nt: TGTGCCAGCAGCTTAGTTACCTACGAGCAGTACTTC
CDR3aa: CASSLVTYEQYF

j_gene: TRBJ2-5
abundance: few
v_gene: TRBV6-2/TRBV6-3
d_gene: TRBD1
CDR3nt: TGTGCCAGCAGTGAGACAGGGGACATGGAGACCCAGTACTTC
CDR3aa: CASSETGDMETQYF

j_gene: TRBJ2-1
abundance: .
v_gene: TRBV11-1
d_gene: TRBD1
CDR3nt: TGTGCTAGCAGCTTACCATACCCACGGGACAGGCGGAATGACGGGGCGGACAATGAGCAGTTCTTC
CDR3aa: CASSLPYPRDRRNDGADNEQFF

j_gene: TRBJ1-1
abundance: many
v_gene: TRBV4-3
d_gene: .
CDR3nt: TGCGCCAGCAGCCAAGACCGAAGGAAGGTCGATGAAGCTTTCTTT
CDR3aa: CASSQDRRKVDEAFF

j_gene: TRBJ2-7
abundance: few
v_gene: TRBV7-9
d_gene: .
CDR3nt: TGTGCCAGCAGTCAGGGTTTTCGGCGGGACTCCTACGAGCAGTACTTC
CDR3aa: CASSQGFRRDSYEQYF

j_gene: TRBJ2-7
abundance: .
v_gene: TRBV29-1
d_gene: TRBD1
CDR3nt: TGCAGCGGAGGGACAGGGACGGGGAACGAGCAGTACTTC
CDR3aa: CSGGTGTGNEQYF

j_gene: TRBJ1-4
abundance: .
v_gene: TRBV5-5
d_gene: .
CDR3nt: TGTGCCAGCAGCCGGACAGCGGCAGACAACAATGAAAAACTGTTTTTT
CDR3aa: CASSRTAADNNEKLFF

j_gene: TRBJ2-7
abundance: .
v_gene: TRBV6-6
d_gene: TRBD1
CDR3nt: TGTGCCAGCAGTTACCCGGACAGGGGTCCCTCCTACGAGCAGTACTTC
CDR3aa: CASSYPDRGPSYEQYF

j_gene: TRBJ2-1
abundance: many
v_gene: TRBV10-3
d_gene: .
CDR3nt: TGTGCCATCAGTTATGACGGGTACAATGAGCAGTTCTTC
CDR3aa: CAISYDGYNEQFF

j_gene: TRBJ1-6
abundance: .
v_gene: TRBV9
d_gene: .
CDR3nt: TGTGCCAGCAGCGTATGGCCTAGCGGTAATTCACCCCTCCACTTT
CDR3aa: CASSVWPSGNSPLHF

j_gene: TRBJ2-7
abundance: .
v_gene: TRBV7-9
d_gene: .
CDR3nt: TGTGCCAGCAGCACTAGACTAGACCCCGAGCAGTACTTC
CDR3aa: CASSTRLDPEQYF

j_gene: TRBJ2-3
abundance: many
v_gene: TRBV29-1
d_gene: .
CDR3nt: TGCAGCGTCCCCTTGGGCCCCACCACAGATACGCAGTATTTT
CDR3aa: CSVPLGPTTDTQYF

j_gene: TRBJ2-4
abundance: few
v_gene: TRBV16
d_gene: TRBD1
CDR3nt: TGTGCCAGCAGTCCTGGACAGGGCCCAGCCAAAAACATTCAGTACTTC
CDR3aa: CASSPGQGPAKNIQYF

j_gene: TRBJ2-1
abundance: many
v_gene: TRBV7-2
d_gene: TRBD2
CDR3nt: TGTGCCAGCAGCCCGGGACTAGCGGGTGACGAGCAGTTCTTC
CDR3aa: CASSPGLAGDEQFF

j_gene: TRBJ2-2
abundance: .
v_gene: TRBV2
d_gene: TRBD2
CDR3nt: TGTGCCAGCAGTCCAGACGGAGCGGGGTCCGGGGAGCTGTTTTTT
CDR3aa: CASSPDGAGSGELFF

j_gene: TRBJ2-3
abundance: .
v_gene: TRBV20-1
d_gene: .
CDR3nt: TGCAGTGCTATAACGGGGTCAGATACGCAGTATTTT
CDR3aa: CSAITGSDTQYF